The text below deals with one T cell receptor (beta chain). Under the authors' procedure: Using reference gene primer amplification, nucleated cell counts were estimated. TCRdb keeps only in-frame clones here, not all; method: immunoSEQ multiplex PCR. V, J and clone size derive from that table, while D and trimming were established from the DNA sequence. Seen here are around 130,000 clones, around 87% observed once, and the top ten hold approximately 3.3%. This sample stems from a study of blood T cell repertoires in COVID-19. Study-wide background: COVID-19 samples collected from the United States, Italy and Spain covered acute and convalescent phases. Sources were T cells, B-cell-depleted T cells, or PBMCs; the material itself was cDNA or gDNA.

V was pared by 10 bases and J by 5 bases, with 9 bases of the junction left unmatched. Germline lookup yields CDR1 MNHEY and CDR2 SMNVEV (reference sequence). The CDR3 has 14 residues. The sequencing input was peripheral blood. This clonotype originated in an older woman with acute or convalescent COVID-19. The chain joins TRBV27 to TRBJ2-1; TRBD2 matches 9 bases. CDR3 residues: CATWTSARHNEQFF. The CDR3 DNA follows: TGTGCCACCTGGACTAGCGCCCGTCACAATGAGCAGTTCTTC.